One sample yielded the 17 T cell receptor beta chains listed below, sequenced in a study of neoadjuvant anti-PD-1 for oral cavity cancer. The data were produced by immunoSEQ multiplex PCR, yet TCRdb's version contains in-frame clones alone and is incomplete. The data hold over 11,000 clones, with about 71% observed a single time. This sample comprised PBMCs, obtained before nivolumab (anti-PD-1) treatment. The receptors were sampled from a person between 40 and 85 years old with oral cavity squamous cell carcinoma.

The V and J genes are TRBV30 and TRBJ1-3; no clear D. V was pared by 5 bases and J by 0 bases, with 14 bases between. Germline assignment: CDR1 GTSNPN and CDR2 SVGIG (reference sequence). This CDR3 comprises 15 residues. The DNA of the CDR3 is TGTGCCTGGTTATATCGGGAGATCTCTGGAAACACCATATATTTT. Amino acids: CAWLYREISGNTIYF.

This clone was seen more than once but under ten times. The V call is TRBV6-5, the J call TRBJ2-7; no firm D call. This CDR3 region has 15 residues. The V end was cut by 5 bases, the J end by 2 bases, with 16 bases between. CDR1 and CDR2 from the germline V gene are MNHEY and SVGAGI. The CDR3 bases are TGTGCCAGCAGTACACCCCAAGACATACCCTACGAGCAGTACTTC. Its translation: CASSTPQDIPYEQYF.

The CDR3 DNA follows: TGTGCCAGCAGTCTGAACCCCGGGATCACTTACTTC. Its translation: CASSLNPGITYF. The chain carries TRBV28 and TRBJ2-7, with a possible D match to TRBD2 (5 bases). Trimming took 5 bases from V and 13 from J, leaving 18 bases between them. Germline values: CDR1 MDHEN, CDR2 SYDVKM. The CDR3 has 12 residues.

The rearrangement joins TRBV30 to TRBJ2-6, with D tentatively TRBD1 or TRBD2 (5 bases each). Germline V lookup: CDR1 GTSNPN, CDR2 SVGIG (reference sequence). Trimming took 3 bases from V and 0 from J, leaving 15 bases between them. The CDR3 is made up of 17 amino acids. The CDR3 is CAWRPGSGTSGANVLTF. In nucleotides, the CDR3 is TGTGCCTGGAGGCCTGGGTCAGGGACCTCTGGGGCCAACGTCCTGACTTTC.

The genes are TRBV7-2 and TRBJ2-7; no clear D. Germline values: CDR1 SGHTA, CDR2 FQGNSA. V was shortened by 3 bases and J by 6 bases, with 12 bases between the two germline ends. The CDR3 covers 13 residues. The CDR3 sequence is CASSFPPAREQYF. The DNA for the CDR3 is TGTGCCAGCAGCTTCCCCCCGGCCCGCGAGCAGTACTTC.

This rearrangement joins TRBV23-1 to TRBJ1-4; TRBD1 matches 9 bases. TRBV23-1 is an ORF, and what it does is uncertain. After removal of 2 bases from V and 8 bases from J, the junction contained 12 bases not matched to a gene. There are 17 residues in the CDR3. CDR3 amino acids: CASSQIGPTGGREKLFF. As DNA, the CDR3 is TGCGCCAGCAGTCAAATTGGGCCGACAGGGGGAAGGGAAAAACTGTTTTTT.

A single count supports this clone. The chain combines TRBV14 with TRBJ2-3; maybe TRBD1 (6 bases). This CDR3 contains 14 residues. Germline loops: CDR1 SGHDN, CDR2 FVKESK. V was trimmed by 4 bases and J by 8 bases, leaving 16 bases between them. For the CDR3, the DNA is TGTGCCAGCAGCCGGCTACAGGGTGGTGGTACGCAGTATTTT. Translating gives CASSRLQGGGTQYF.

The rearrangement links TRBV7-9 to TRBJ1-3; D gene ambiguous. Trimming took off 5 bases at V and 2 bases at J, with 19 bases between the two ends. The CDR3 spans 17 residues. The V gene's germline CDR1 is SEHNR and CDR2 FQNEAQ (reference sequence). CDR3 DNA: TGTGCCAGCAGCGGACGACCGGGAGCTGGTCCTGGAAACACCATATATTTT. Translated, it gives CASSGRPGAGPGNTIYF.

The chain is built from TRBV5-1 and TRBJ1-1; D remains ambiguous. V was shortened by 4 bases and J by 5 bases, with 12 bases between the two germline ends. The CDR3 loop spans 13 amino acids. Germline V gene lookup returns CDR1 SGHRS and CDR2 YFSETQ. CDR3 region: CASSPISGTEAFF. The CDR3 DNA reads TGCGCCAGCAGCCCTATTTCAGGAACTGAAGCTTTCTTT.

Here the CDR3 reads CATSIERGGFSEKLFF. The CDR3 DNA sequence: TGTGCCACCAGTATCGAGAGGGGGGGATTTTCGGAAAAACTGTTTTTT. The chain joins TRBV15 to TRBJ1-4, with D perhaps matching TRBD1 (6 bases). CDR1 LNHNV and CDR2 YYDKDF come from the germline V gene (reference sequence). Trimming pared 6 bases from V and 8 bases from J, leaving 22 bases between. The CDR3 covers 16 residues.

The chain is built from TRBV14 and TRBJ1-6; D unresolved. This CDR3 spans 15 amino acids. In germline, CDR1 is SGHDN, CDR2 FVKESK. V gave up 7 bases and J gave up 2 bases, with 12 bases separating them. This CDR3 is CASTASAAYNSPLHF. Written as DNA, the CDR3 is TGTGCCAGCACCGCCTCGGCCGCCTATAATTCACCCCTCCACTTT. The full variable domain, with the rest looked up from reference TRBV14 and TRBJ1-6, is EAGVTQFPSHSVIEKGQTVTLRCDPISGHDNLYWYRRVMGKEIKFLLHFVKESKQDESGMPNNRFLAERTGGTYSTLKVQPAELEDSGVYFCASTASAAYNSPLHFGNGTRLTVT.

This clone has a handful of counts. The chain recombines TRBV4-1 with TRBJ1-2; 8 bases map to TRBD1. Germline V gene lookup returns CDR1 MGHRA and CDR2 YSYEKL. The CDR3 has 15 amino acids. V lost 2 bases, J lost 7 bases, and 9 bases stayed unmatched. DNA of the CDR3: TGCGCCAGCAGCCAACAGGAAACAGGGGGGCTTGGCTACACCTTC. It codes for CASSQQETGGLGYTF.

The chain couples TRBV6-1 to TRBJ2-3; 12 bases agree with TRBD2. Germline V lookup: CDR1 MNHNS, CDR2 SASEGT. Trimming at V came to 4 bases and at J to 14 bases, leaving 13 bases not matched to a gene. This CDR3 has 15 amino acids. CDR3 nucleotides: TGTGCCAGCAGTGCCACTAGCGGGAGGTCCTCCAACGGGTATTTT. This codes for CASSATSGRSSNGYF.

The chain uses TRBV5-8 and TRBJ2-1; 7 bases align to TRBD1. After removal of 4 bases from V and 5 bases from J, the junction contained 6 bases not matched to a gene. The CDR3 is 14 residues long. The germline gives CDR1 SGHTS, CDR2 YDEGEE. Here the CDR3 DNA reads TGTGCCAGCAGCAAAGGACAGGTCAACAATGAGCAGTTCTTC. Its protein product is CASSKGQVNNEQFF.

This rearrangement joins TRBV28 to TRBJ1-5, with 7 bases fitting TRBD1. Germline loops: CDR1 MDHEN, CDR2 SYDVKM. V gave up 6 bases and J gave up 2 bases; unmatched junction bases: 4. This CDR3 contains 14 residues. The CDR3 spells CASRLTGGNQPQHF. The CDR3 DNA reads as TGTGCCAGCAGGCTAACAGGGGGCAATCAGCCCCAGCATTTT. Complete variable domain (other parts from reference TRBV28 and TRBJ1-5): DVKVTQSSRYLVKRTGEKVFLECVQDMDHENMFWYRQDPGLGLRLIYFSYDVKMKEKGDIPEGYSVSREKKERFSLILESASTNQTSMYLCASRLTGGNQPQHFGDGTRLSIL.

V and J are TRBV30 and TRBJ1-5; weak D call: TRBD1 (5 bases). Trimming cost V 2 bases and J 1 base, with 15 bases left between them. CDR3 length equals 16 residues. The germline CDR1 and CDR2 sequences are GTSNPN and SVGIG (reference sequence). The CDR3 DNA reads TGTGCCTGGAGTATCCCCTGGGGGAGCAGCAATCAGCCCCAGCATTTT. Amino acids: CAWSIPWGSSNQPQHF.

The chain joins TRBV27 to TRBJ1-5, with 9 nucleotides matching TRBD1. The J segment lost 7 bases and the V segment lost 2 bases, leaving 6 bases of the junction unmatched. The CDR3 loop spans 15 amino acids. The germline CDR1 and CDR2 sequences are MNHEY and SMNVEV (reference sequence). CDR3 residues: CASSLRGQGNQPQHF. CDR3 DNA sequence: TGTGCCAGCAGTTTAAGAGGACAGGGGAACCAGCCCCAGCATTTT.